The sequence of this T cell receptor beta chain was determined in a study of T-cell reconstitution after alpha-beta-depleted transplantation in children. The study's findings and limits: Some patients' high day-60 TCRbeta diversity was attributed to recipient cells surviving conditioning. As was reported, about two months after transplant, alpha-beta T cells came from several hundred expanded graft clones. The main origin of T-cell counts and diversity one year after transplant was newly produced T cells.

This clonotype was counted between two and nine times. Its antigen is unknown. Construction of the TCRbeta library involved unique molecular identifiers. TCRdb recomputed calls from the PCR reads with MiXCR, one row per CDR3 protein. The profile shows about 980,000 distinct CDR3 sequences, roughly 31% of them singletons. V trimming: 0 bases; J trimming: 1 base; junction bases outside the gene matches: 6. Germline V gene data show CDR1 as SEHNR and CDR2 as FQNEAQ (reference sequence). The CDR3 runs 17 residues. The specimen was PBMCs, mostly from graft donor cells, collected 360 days after TCRalphabeta/CD19-depleted stem cell transplant. The rearrangement links TRBV7-9 to TRBJ1-3; 7 bases line up with TRBD1. The sequence derives from a boy in the first two years of life who had a stem cell transplant for SCID, so the T cells may come from the graft donor. CDR3 coding DNA: TGTGCCAGCAGCTTAGCCCCACACAGGGGATCTGGAAACACCATATATTTT. Amino acids: CASSLAPHRGSGNTIYF. The full variable domain, completed using reference TRBV7-9 and TRBJ1-3, is DTGVSQNPRHKITKRGQNVTFRCDPISEHNRLYWYRQTLGQGPEFLTYFQNEAQLEKSRLLSDRFSAERPKGSFSTLEIQRTEQGDSAMYLCASSLAPHRGSGNTIYFGEGSWLTVV.